This T cell receptor (beta chain) was found in a study of T cells in Graves' hyperthyroidism and ophthalmopathy. The table lists this clonotype with many counts. Orbital computed tomography and thyroid ultrasound, together with serum TRAb and thyroxine and clinical symptoms, were used for diagnoses. TCR beta CDR3 regions were amplified from RNA transcripts. During a first-round RT-PCR of the TCR CDR3, the HTBI primer set was used. TCRdb analysed the multiplex PCR reads with MiXCR anew, one entry per CDR3 protein. The sample shows around 350,000 distinct CDR3 sequences, about 18% of them seen only once. This CDR3 is built from 11 residues. The ends were cut back, 4 bases at V and 4 bases at J, with 5 bases in the middle. Germline V gene sequence: CDR1 MNHEY, CDR2 SVGAGI.

The material sequenced was blood. The chain recombines TRBV6-5 with TRBJ2-7, with D unclear. This TCR came from a woman aged 18-35 years with Graves' hyperthyroidism. The CDR3 DNA reads TGTGCCAGCAGTTCAACATACGAGCAGTACTTC. It yields the protein CASSSTYEQYF.